This T cell receptor beta chain comes out of a study of blood T cells in healthy people across ages. Regarding the study as a whole: CMV infection status of these donors was not known. Calculation of diversity from one million T cells yielded estimates considered to be underestimates.

Then a second PCR, running roughly 7 to 11 cycles, was carried out with a sample-barcoded 5' primer and a J-beta primer mix. TCRdb fed the 5' RACE reads into MiXCR, producing one record per CDR3 protein. Of about 620,000 distinct CDR3 sequences listed, 20% to 25% are singletons. Donors ranged from about 6 to 95 years old and were healthy Caucasians in Russia. Of note for this clonotype: Its antigen is not identified.

The CDR3 length is 15 residues. V was cut by 6 bases and J by 10 bases, with 23 bases left in between. CDR1 and CDR2 from the germline V gene are MNHEY and SVGAGI. Sequenced material: blood. The receptor was derived from a man in his sixties or seventies in good health. The V and J genes are TRBV6-5 and TRBJ2-3, with a possible D match to TRBD1 (5 bases). CDR3 protein: CASRTFQGISDAQYF. In DNA, the CDR3 is TGTGCCAGCAGAACGTTTCAGGGAATCTCCGATGCGCAGTATTTT.